This TCR beta chain was identified in a study of cytomegalovirus exposure and HLA in healthy donors. Study conclusions and caveats: Most sequenced TCRs were rare (though some public TCRs occurred in many donors). In a later analysis, TCR beta V- and J-gene trimming showed a link to a missense DCLRE1C variant. Sequencing likely produced, as an artifact, a cluster of highly shared sequence variants.

The CDR3 has 14 amino acids. The germline V and J ends were trimmed by 3 bases and 1 base, with 9 bases remaining between them. Germline CDR1 reads KGHSH; CDR2 reads LQKENI. Regarding this clone: What it recognizes is unknown.

The PCR was carried out with 60 Vbeta primers and 13 Jbeta primers. Sequenced by immunoSEQ multiplex PCR; TCRdb stores in-frame clones only, minus some. This sample carries about 190,000 clones, 80% of them seen once, and the ten largest clones take about 5.7%. Material: PBMCs. This sequence joins TRBV18 and TRBJ1-1; D remains ambiguous. The TCR sequence derives from a man aged 35 to 55 in good health and CMV-seropositive. Here the CDR3 reads CASSPARWNTEAFF. The CDR3 DNA follows: TGTGCCAGCTCACCCGCCCGGTGGAACACTGAAGCTTTCTTT.